These T cell receptor beta chains were read from a single sample in a study of control samples from healthy donors and cancer patients. The assay was immunoSEQ multiplex PCR, and TCRdb's table has in-frame clones only and misses some. The repertoire includes about 60,000 clones, 88% of them detected once, and approximately 4% sits in the top ten. The sequenced sample was blood. Receptors originate from a man in his forties or fifties in good health. The CDR3 runs from the conserved cysteine through the conserved F or W. Each record gives: V gene, CDR3 protein.

TRBV18 | CASSQSTYNEQFF
TRBV29-1 | CSVVWAGVAYEQYF
TRBV6-5 | CASDRSGNTIYF
TRBV18 | CASSPSQGGETQYF
TRBV7-8 | CASSPLGSSSGNTIYF
TRBV24-1 | CATSDLTGGNKNTQYF
TRBV19 | CASTLDRADQPQHF
TRBV5-4 | CASSLGGGGFVTEAFF
TRBV11-2 | CASSLVPAGNTGELFF
TRBV2 | CASRALAFSYNEQFF
TRBV28 | CASSLYFPGINEQFF
TRBV7-2 | CASSLRMSTEAFF
TRBV6-5 | CASRPGLSSGNTIYF
TRBV19 | CASSMRQGAGGYTF
TRBV27 | CASSSSRGGSMNTEAFF
TRBV27 | CASSLDRYYGYTF
TRBV28 | CAAGDGGAKNIQYF
TRBV18 | CASSPQFMSSGSTGELFF
TRBV27 | CASSFDFSYEQYF
TRBV3-1/TRBV3-2 | CASSRQGDSPLHF
TRBV28 | CASSDRSPGNTIYF
TRBV7-3 | CASSLMVAEGSEQFF